Each of the 27 T cell receptor beta chains below was sequenced from the same sample in a study of blood T cell repertoires in COVID-19. TCRdb's copy holds only in-frame clones and misses some; the assay was immunoSEQ multiplex PCR. Here the sample spans approximately 440,000 clones, about 91% being singletons. The sample comprised peripheral blood. Receptor source: a woman in her fifties or sixties with COVID-19, enrolled during active disease.

This chain joins TRBV19 and TRBJ1-2; D gene uncertain. CDR3 length: 12 residues. V lost 5 bases and J 3 bases, leaving 7 bases between the germline ends. The germline gives CDR1 LNHDA, CDR2 SQIVND (reference sequence). DNA for the CDR3: TGTGCCAGTAGTCTGACATACTATGGCTACACCTTC. Its translation: CASSLTYYGYTF.

This clone was counted a few times. The chain joins TRBV10-3 to TRBJ1-2; D is unresolved. The CDR3 consists of 12 residues. Trimming took 8 bases from V and 8 from J, leaving 15 bases between them. Germline V gives CDR1 ENHRY, CDR2 SYGVKD. In nucleotides, the CDR3 is TGTGCCATCTACCTAACGGGTAGAGGCTACACCTTC. Translated, it gives CAIYLTGRGYTF.

J is TRBJ1-2 and V is TRBV18; tentatively, D is TRBD1 (5 bases). V was clipped by 2 bases and J by 6 bases, with 7 bases between them. This CDR3 spans 12 amino acids. Looked up from germline, CDR1 is KGHSH and CDR2 is LQKENI. CDR3 bases: TGTGCCAGCTCACCATTAGGGGATGGCTACACCTTC. This sequence encodes CASSPLGDGYTF.

The chain carries TRBV27 and TRBJ1-6; a weak D match, TRBD1 (5 bases). The CDR3 is 12 residues long. The germline CDR1 and CDR2 sequences are MNHEY and SMNVEV (reference sequence). With 6 bases removed from V and 7 bases from J, the gap between germline ends came to 7 bases. CDR3 coding DNA: TGTGCCAGCAGCGGGGGAAATTCACCCCTCCACTTT. As protein: CASSGGNSPLHF.

The chain joins TRBV2 to TRBJ1-1; 7 bases fit TRBD1. The CDR3 spans 11 residues. V lost 11 bases and J lost 5; bases outside the gene matches: 5. CDR1 and CDR2 (germline): SNHLY, FYNNEI. Here the CDR3 DNA reads TGTGCCGTTGACAGGGCAACTGAAGCTTTCTTT. Translating gives CAVDRATEAFF.

This chain's CDR3 is CASTEGGFTYEQYF. The CDR3 DNA follows: TGTGCCAGCACCGAAGGGGGCTTTACGTACGAGCAGTACTTC. The chain recombines TRBV6-5 with TRBJ2-7, with TRBD1 matching over 7 bases. The CDR3 consists of 14 residues. J was trimmed by 4 bases and V by 7 bases; bases with no gene match: 10. Germline V gives CDR1 MNHEY, CDR2 SVGAGI.

This clone was counted only a few times. The chain employs TRBV2 and TRBJ2-3, with no clear D. Trimming stripped 5 bases from V and 0 bases from J, with 9 bases between. CDR3 length equals 14 residues. Looked up from germline, CDR1 is SNHLY and CDR2 is FYNNEI. CDR3 nucleotides: TGTGCCAGCAGTCTTGTTTCTAGCACAGATACGCAGTATTTT. This codes for CASSLVSSTDTQYF.

This clone has just one count. The rearrangement joins TRBV18 to TRBJ1-4; the D gene is possibly TRBD1 (5 bases). Germline V gives CDR1 KGHSH, CDR2 LQKENI. The CDR3 loop spans 16 amino acids. V gave up 2 bases and J gave up 0 bases, with 10 bases separating them. DNA for the CDR3: TGTGCCAGCTCACCAAAACAGGCTGCAACTAATGAAAAACTGTTTTTT. Its translation: CASSPKQAATNEKLFF.

In DNA, the CDR3 is TGTGCCAGTACTCGGCGGGGCCTCACAGATACGCAGTATTTT. It codes for CASTRRGLTDTQYF. The genes are TRBV19 and TRBJ2-3; perhaps TRBD2 as D (6 bases). The V end lost 7 bases, the J end lost 2 bases, and 13 bases lay between the germline ends. The CDR3 extends over 14 amino acids. Germline V gene lookup returns CDR1 LNHDA and CDR2 SQIVND (reference sequence).

For this clone: This sample also contains other DNA sequences that code for the same CDR3. This chain links TRBV3-1 (or the pseudogene TRBV3-2) with TRBJ1-1; possibly TRBD1 for D (5 bases). V was clipped by 3 bases and J by 3 bases, with 8 bases between them. This CDR3 comprises 13 residues. Germline V lookup: CDR1 LGHDT, CDR2 YNNKEL (reference sequence). The CDR3 is CASSHGGDTEAFF. The CDR3 DNA is TGTGCCAGCAGCCATGGAGGGGACACTGAAGCTTTCTTT.

CDR3 in DNA: TGTGCCAGCAGTGAAGCTGGAGAACAGGCCCAGTACTTC. Amino acids: CASSEAGEQAQYF. This chain connects TRBV6-1 to TRBJ2-5; perhaps TRBD1 as D (5 bases). The CDR3 sequence is 13 residues long. Deletions cut 0 bases from V and 9 bases from J, with 11 bases between. From germline, CDR1 is MNHNS and CDR2 SASEGT.

The J gene is TRBJ1-2, the V gene TRBV28, with D uncertain. Germline CDR1 is MDHEN and CDR2 is SYDVKM. With 2 bases removed from V and 6 bases from J, the gap between germline ends came to 13 bases. The CDR3 length is 14 residues. CDR3 residues: CASSLNSRRDGYTF. The CDR3 nucleotides read TGTGCCAGCAGTTTAAATAGCAGAAGAGATGGCTACACCTTC.

The chain uses TRBV6-5 and TRBJ1-5; the D gene is possibly TRBD1 (5 bases). Looked up from germline, CDR1 is MNHEY and CDR2 is SVGAGI. Trimming removed 5 bases from V and 7 bases from J, with 18 bases in between. The CDR3 has 15 residues. CDR3 DNA sequence: TGTGCCAGCAGTCTTTCCCGGGGGGGAGGGCAGCCCCAGCATTTT. Translating gives CASSLSRGGGQPQHF.

The chain combines TRBV7-6 with TRBJ2-5; D is possibly TRBD2 (6 bases). The CDR3 consists of 15 residues. CDR1 is SGHVS and CDR2 is FNYEAQ in the germline V gene. V was pared by 4 bases and J by 7 bases, with 19 bases between. CDR3 loop: CASSSAGLSAGTQYF. CDR3 bases: TGTGCCAGCAGCTCGGCGGGACTCTCCGCAGGGACCCAGTACTTC.

The chain combines TRBV5-1 with TRBJ2-2, with 8 bases that match TRBD1. The ends lost 4 bases at V and 7 bases at J; junction bases unmatched: 12. Germline V CDR1 and CDR2: SGHRS, YFSETQ. This CDR3 has 16 amino acids. CDR3 sequence (DNA): TGCGCCAGCAGCCCACCGCAATTGACAGGGGACGGGGAGCTGTTTTTT. Translating gives CASSPPQLTGDGELFF.

The chain uses TRBV3-1 (or the pseudogene TRBV3-2) and TRBJ2-3; 7 bases are a match to TRBD2. CDR1 and CDR2 from the germline V gene are LGHDT and YNNKEL (reference sequence). V dropped 1 base and J dropped 6; count of bases not matched to a gene: 7. The CDR3 totals 15 residues. CDR3 residues: CASSQGAGEGDTQYF. The CDR3 DNA reads TGTGCCAGCAGCCAAGGGGCGGGGGAGGGCGATACGCAGTATTTT.

This chain uses TRBV9 with TRBJ1-2; 7 positions agree with TRBD1. Germline loops: CDR1 SGDLS, CDR2 YYNGEE. Unmatched junction bases numbered 3, after V lost 5 bases and J lost 5 bases. CDR3 length equals 12 residues. The CDR3 DNA sequence: TGTGCCAGCAGGGGACAGTCATATGGCTACACCTTC. Translating gives CASRGQSYGYTF.

The V gene is TRBV10-2, the J gene TRBJ1-5; unclear D gene. The V gene's germline CDR1 is WSHSY and CDR2 SAAADI. V dropped 4 bases and J dropped 6 bases, with 7 bases sitting between them. The CDR3 loop spans 12 amino acids. The CDR3 sequence is CASSGWSQPQHF. The CDR3 DNA is TGCGCCAGCAGTGGGTGGAGTCAGCCCCAGCATTTT.

This chain uses TRBV7-2 with TRBJ2-3; 10 bases are shared with TRBD2. CDR1 and CDR2 from the germline V gene are SGHTA and FQGNSA. The J segment lost 5 bases and the V segment lost 0 bases, leaving 8 bases of the junction unmatched. The CDR3 sequence is 17 residues long. This CDR3 reads CASSLAVAGGRRDTQYF. The CDR3 nucleotides are TGTGCCAGCAGCTTAGCCGTAGCGGGGGGCCGGAGAGATACGCAGTATTTT.

The chain uses TRBV7-9 and TRBJ1-4, with 10 bases identical to TRBD1. The CDR3 is 17 amino acids. Germline CDR1 SEHNR, CDR2 FQNEAQ (reference sequence). Trimming removed 5 bases from V and 3 bases from J; junction bases left unmatched: 9. Written as DNA, the CDR3 is TGTGCCAGCAGCCAGGGACAGGGGACGCTCCCTAATGAAAAACTGTTTTTT. It encodes CASSQGQGTLPNEKLFF.

This chain connects TRBV27 to TRBJ2-7; possible D gene TRBD1, 6 bases. Trimming removed 2 bases from V and 4 bases from J, with 9 bases in between. The CDR3 length is 13 residues. Germline values: CDR1 MNHEY, CDR2 SMNVEV (reference sequence). The CDR3 is CASSLTGTYEQYF. CDR3 bases: TGTGCCAGCAGTTTAACAGGGACGTACGAGCAGTACTTC.

The V and J genes are TRBV7-9 and TRBJ1-5; D not certain. The CDR3 length is 17 residues. From germline, CDR1 is SEHNR and CDR2 FQNEAQ (reference sequence). The ends were cut back, 2 bases at V and 5 bases at J, with 19 bases in the middle. CDR3 nucleotide sequence: TGTGCCAGCAGCTTATTTGTGGCGGGGAAGTTCGATCAGCCCCAGCATTTT. Its translation is CASSLFVAGKFDQPQHF.

The chain has TRBV30 and TRBJ1-5, with 9 bases identical to TRBD1. This CDR3 is built from 13 residues. With V trimmed by 6 bases and J by 5 bases, 5 bases remained unmatched. From germline, CDR1 is GTSNPN and CDR2 SVGIG (reference sequence). The CDR3 region has the DNA TGTGCCTGCGATACAGGGGGCTATCAGCCCCAGCATTTT. Its protein product is CACDTGGYQPQHF.

V gene TRBV6-6 combines with J gene TRBJ1-2, with D possibly being TRBD1 (5 bases). CDR1 and CDR2 (germline): MNHNY, SVGAGI (reference sequence). V shed 8 bases and J shed 6 bases, with 10 bases lying between them. The CDR3 length is 11 residues. CDR3: CASGGTDGYTF. CDR3 in DNA: TGTGCCAGCGGGGGGACGGATGGCTACACCTTC.

Here the CDR3 DNA reads TGCAGCGTCCGGGACAGGAGTGGACGGACTGAAGCTTTCTTT. It encodes CSVRDRSGRTEAFF. This sequence joins TRBV29-1 and TRBJ1-1; 8 bases are a match to TRBD1. CDR3 length equals 14 residues. CDR1 and CDR2 (germline): SQVTM, ANQGSEA. Trimming cost V 6 bases and J 5 bases; bases outside gene matches: 11.

The genes are TRBV9 and TRBJ2-3, with TRBD2 identical over 11 bases. Germline loops: CDR1 SGDLS, CDR2 YYNGEE. CDR3 length: 16 residues. J gave up 4 bases and V 3 bases, and 7 bases lay outside the gene matches. The DNA of the CDR3 is TGTGCCAGCAGCGCGCTGCTAGCGGGGGGCTCAGATACGCAGTATTTT. Residues: CASSALLAGGSDTQYF. Full variable domain (remainder filled in from reference TRBV9 and TRBJ2-3): DSGVTQTPKHLITATGQRVTLRCSPRSGDLSVYWYQQSLDQGLQFLIQYYNGEERAKGNILERFSAQQFPDLHSELNLSSLELGDSALYFCASSALLAGGSDTQYFGPGTRLTVL.

This chain links TRBV18 with TRBJ2-6; D gene ambiguous. V was shortened by 0 bases and J by 2 bases, with 5 bases between the two germline ends. The V gene's germline CDR1 is KGHSH and CDR2 LQKENI. This CDR3 is 15 amino acids long. The CDR3 bases are TGTGCCAGCTCACCACCGGCCACTGGGGCCAACGTCCTGACTTTC. It translates to CASSPPATGANVLTF.